This TCR beta chain was captured by sequencing in a study of blood T cell repertoires in COVID-19. The germline CDR1 and CDR2 sequences are MNHNY and SVGAGI (reference sequence). The CDR3 runs 16 residues. V gave up 3 bases and J gave up 9 bases, with 18 bases separating them. Clones were read by immunoSEQ multiplex PCR, and TCRdb kept only the in-frame ones, dropping some. The sample records approximately 290,000 clones, 80% to 85% being singletons. The TCR was taken from a person aged 65 to 85 with COVID-19, enrolled during active disease. The chain employs TRBV6-6 and TRBJ1-6, with a possible D match to TRBD1 (6 bases). Sequencing was done on a sample of peripheral blood. CDR3 loop: CASSYNEGVGISPLHF. DNA of the CDR3: TGTGCCAGCAGTTATAATGAGGGGGTCGGTATTTCACCCCTCCACTTT.